This TCR beta chain appears in the sequencing data of a study of T cells after yellow fever vaccination. Findings of the study overall: Though weaker, the secondary response peaked faster, on day 5 versus 15.

The germline V gene encodes CDR1 SGHKS and CDR2 YYEKEE (reference sequence). This CDR3 is built from 17 residues. V lost 4 bases to trimming and J lost 11 bases; unmatched junction nucleotides: 12. This clonotype has just a few counts. Its antigen is unknown. The authors made TCR cDNA by 5'RACE template switching, adding a universal primer site and UMIs. One entry per CDR3 protein results from TCRdb running MiXCR on the 5' RACE reads. Here the sample spans some 400,000 distinct CDR3 sequences, around 20% being singletons. This clonotype originated in a man between 18 and 29 years old who received the YFV17D yellow fever vaccine. The specimen comprised PBMCs, sampled before the yellow fever booster vaccination. This chain joins TRBV5-5 and TRBJ2-1; the match to TRBD2 covers 16 bases. CDR3 in amino acids: CASSVPGTSGGEGQQFF. The CDR3 nucleotides read TGTGCCAGCAGCGTCCCCGGGACTAGCGGGGGGGAGGGACAGCAGTTCTTC.